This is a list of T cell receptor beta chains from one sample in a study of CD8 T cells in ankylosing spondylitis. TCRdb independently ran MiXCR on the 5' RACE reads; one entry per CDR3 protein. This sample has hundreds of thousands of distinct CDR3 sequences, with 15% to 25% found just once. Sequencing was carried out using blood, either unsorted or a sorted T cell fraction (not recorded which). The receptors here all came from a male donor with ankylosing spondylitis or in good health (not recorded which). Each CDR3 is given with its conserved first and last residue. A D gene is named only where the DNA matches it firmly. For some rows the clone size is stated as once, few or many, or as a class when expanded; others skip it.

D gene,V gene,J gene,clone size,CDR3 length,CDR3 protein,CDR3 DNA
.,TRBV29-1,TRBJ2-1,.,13,CSVEEASVDEQFF,TGCAGCGTTGAAGAGGCTAGCGTTGATGAGCAGTTCTTC
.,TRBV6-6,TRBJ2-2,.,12,CASGLGGGELFF,TGTGCCAGCGGCCTTGGGGGCGGGGAGCTGTTTTTT
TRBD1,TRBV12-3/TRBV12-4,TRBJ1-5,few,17,CASSSGTGGARNQPQHF,TGTGCCAGCAGTTCCGGGACAGGGGGCGCGAGGAATCAGCCCCAGCATTTT
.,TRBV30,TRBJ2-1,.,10,CAYRVNEQFF,TGTGCCTACAGAGTGAATGAGCAGTTCTTC
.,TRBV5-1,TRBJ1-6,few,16,CASSPIGDTDNSPLHF,TGCGCCAGCAGCCCTATCGGGGACACGGATAATTCACCCCTCCACTTT
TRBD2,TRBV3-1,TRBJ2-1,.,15,CASSQVVAGTGEQFF,TGTGCCAGCAGCCAAGTGGTAGCGGGAACAGGCGAGCAGTTCTTC
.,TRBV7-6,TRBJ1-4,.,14,CASSLVQGAEKLFF,TGTGCCAGCAGCTTAGTGCAGGGCGCAGAAAAACTGTTTTTT
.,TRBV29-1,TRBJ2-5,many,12,CSVEGWEETQYF,TGCAGCGTTGAGGGCTGGGAAGAGACCCAGTACTTC
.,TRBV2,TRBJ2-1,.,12,CASSVLSVEQFF,TGTGCCAGCAGTGTATTGTCCGTTGAGCAGTTCTTC
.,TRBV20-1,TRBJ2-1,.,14,CSASHPSQGSEQFF,TGCAGTGCTAGTCATCCTAGTCAGGGATCTGAGCAGTTCTTC
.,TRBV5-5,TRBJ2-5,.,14,CASSLGTLQETQYF,TGTGCCAGCAGCTTGGGGACACTCCAAGAGACCCAGTACTTC
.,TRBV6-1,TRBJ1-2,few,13,CASRADLNYGYTF,TGTGCCAGCAGGGCGGACCTTAACTATGGCTACACCTTC
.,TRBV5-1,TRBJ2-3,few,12,CASKALADTQYF,TGCGCCAGCAAGGCTCTAGCGGATACGCAGTATTTT
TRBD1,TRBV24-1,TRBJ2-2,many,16,CATSAPGQVNTGELFF,TGTGCCACCAGTGCCCCGGGACAGGTGAACACCGGGGAGCTGTTTTTT
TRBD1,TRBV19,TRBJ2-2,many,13,CATQGENTGELFF,TGTGCCACTCAGGGGGAGAACACCGGGGAGCTGTTTTTT
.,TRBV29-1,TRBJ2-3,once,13,CSVQGRVTHTQYF,TGCAGCGTCCAGGGGCGGGTCACACATACGCAGTATTTT
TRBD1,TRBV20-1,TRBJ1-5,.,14,CSAGTGAINQPQHF,TGCAGTGCGGGGACAGGGGCTATCAATCAGCCCCAGCATTTT
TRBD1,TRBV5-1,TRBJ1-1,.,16,CASSFSGTGKDTEAFF,TGCGCCAGCAGCTTCTCAGGGACAGGGAAGGACACTGAAGCTTTCTTT
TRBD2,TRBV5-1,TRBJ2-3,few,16,CASSSLAGGLTDTQYF,TGCGCCAGCAGCAGTTTAGCGGGAGGTCTCACGGATACGCAGTATTTT
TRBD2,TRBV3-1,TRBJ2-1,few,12,CASSQVGGRLFF,TGTGCCAGCAGCCAAGTTGGCGGGAGGTTGTTCTTC
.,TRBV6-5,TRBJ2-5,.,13,CASSYTPGGDQYF,TGTGCCAGCAGTTACACCCCGGGCGGGGATCAGTACTTC
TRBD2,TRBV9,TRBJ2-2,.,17,CASSDKGLAGLTGELFF,TGTGCCAGCAGCGATAAGGGACTAGCGGGCCTCACCGGGGAGCTGTTTTTT
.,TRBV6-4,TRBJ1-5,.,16,CASRDGLGASNQPQHF,TGTGCCAGCAGGGATGGACTGGGGGCGAGCAATCAGCCCCAGCATTTT
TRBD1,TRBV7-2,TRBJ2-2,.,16,CTSRPQGAGDTGELFF,TGTACCAGCAGACCACAGGGGGCGGGGGACACCGGGGAGCTGTTTTTT
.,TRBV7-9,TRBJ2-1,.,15,CASSFLSRFYNEQFF,TGTGCCAGCAGCTTTTTGAGCCGGTTCTACAATGAGCAGTTCTTC
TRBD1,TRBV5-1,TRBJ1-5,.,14,CASRPDRGNQPQHF,TGCGCCAGCAGACCTGACAGGGGCAATCAGCCCCAGCATTTT
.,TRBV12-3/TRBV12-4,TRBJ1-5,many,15,CASTTLGVLNQPQHF,TGTGCCAGCACCACCCTGGGGGTCCTCAATCAGCCCCAGCATTTT
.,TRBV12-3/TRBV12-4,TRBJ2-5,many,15,CASSLRAGDQETQYF,TGTGCCAGCAGTTTAAGGGCAGGGGATCAAGAGACCCAGTACTTC
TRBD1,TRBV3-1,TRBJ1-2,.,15,CASSQAGTDLQGYTF,TGTGCCAGCAGCCAAGCCGGGACAGACCTACAGGGCTACACCTTC
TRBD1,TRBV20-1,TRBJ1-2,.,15,CSARDRARSIYGYTF,TGCAGTGCTAGGGACAGGGCGCGCTCAATCTATGGCTACACCTTC
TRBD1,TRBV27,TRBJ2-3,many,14,CASRTGAGRDTQYF,TGTGCCAGCAGGACAGGGGCCGGTAGAGATACGCAGTATTTT
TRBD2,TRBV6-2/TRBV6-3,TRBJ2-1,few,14,CAIQDSGGYNEQFF,TGTGCCATACAGGACAGCGGGGGGTACAATGAGCAGTTCTTC
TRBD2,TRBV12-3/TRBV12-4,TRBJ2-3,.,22,CASSLGWGLGLAGARHTDTQYF,TGTGCCAGCAGTTTGGGGTGGGGACTGGGACTAGCGGGGGCTAGACACACAGATACGCAGTATTTT
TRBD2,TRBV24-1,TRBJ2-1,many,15,CATSDLLASRDEQFF,TGTGCCACCAGTGATTTACTAGCGAGTCGCGATGAGCAGTTCTTC
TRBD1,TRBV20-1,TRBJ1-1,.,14,CSARDDRAGTQAFF,TGCAGTGCTAGAGACGACAGGGCGGGGACTCAAGCTTTCTTT
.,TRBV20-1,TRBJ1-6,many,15,CSAREAKGDNSPLHF,TGCAGTGCTAGAGAGGCCAAGGGGGATAATTCACCCCTCCACTTT
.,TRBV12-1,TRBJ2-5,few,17,CASSFAGLAGVVETQYF,TGTGCCAGCAGCTTTGCGGGACTAGCGGGAGTCGTAGAGACCCAGTACTTC
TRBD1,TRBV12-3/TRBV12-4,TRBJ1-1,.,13,CASRTTGGTEAFF,TGTGCCAGCAGGACCACAGGGGGGACTGAAGCTTTCTTT
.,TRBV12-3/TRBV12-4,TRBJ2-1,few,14,CASKQGTRNNEQFF,TGTGCCAGCAAGCAGGGAACCCGTAACAATGAGCAGTTCTTC
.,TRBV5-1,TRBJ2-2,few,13,CASSYLNTGELFF,TGCGCCAGCAGCTACCTTAACACCGGGGAGCTGTTTTTT
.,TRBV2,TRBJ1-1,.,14,CASSDGGYNTEAFF,TGTGCCAGCAGTGATGGGGGATACAACACTGAAGCTTTCTTT
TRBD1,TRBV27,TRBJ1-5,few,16,CASRPQTGNSNQPQHF,TGTGCCAGCAGACCACAGACAGGGAATAGCAATCAGCCCCAGCATTTT
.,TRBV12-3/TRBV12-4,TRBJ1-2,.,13,CASSLNSNYGYTF,TGTGCCAGCAGTTTAAACAGTAACTATGGCTACACCTTC
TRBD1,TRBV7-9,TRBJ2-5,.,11,CASSSQGGGHF,TGTGCCAGCAGCTCACAGGGGGGCGGTCACTTC
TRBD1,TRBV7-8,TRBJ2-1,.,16,CASSLGGTGDYNEQFF,TGTGCCAGCAGCTTAGGTGGGACAGGGGACTACAATGAGCAGTTCTTC
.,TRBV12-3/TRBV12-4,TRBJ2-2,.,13,CASSGDGIGELFF,TGTGCCAGCAGTGGGGATGGGATCGGGGAGCTGTTTTTT
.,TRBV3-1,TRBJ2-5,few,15,CASSQETTYQETQYF,TGTGCCAGCAGCCAAGAGACTACGTACCAAGAGACCCAGTACTTC